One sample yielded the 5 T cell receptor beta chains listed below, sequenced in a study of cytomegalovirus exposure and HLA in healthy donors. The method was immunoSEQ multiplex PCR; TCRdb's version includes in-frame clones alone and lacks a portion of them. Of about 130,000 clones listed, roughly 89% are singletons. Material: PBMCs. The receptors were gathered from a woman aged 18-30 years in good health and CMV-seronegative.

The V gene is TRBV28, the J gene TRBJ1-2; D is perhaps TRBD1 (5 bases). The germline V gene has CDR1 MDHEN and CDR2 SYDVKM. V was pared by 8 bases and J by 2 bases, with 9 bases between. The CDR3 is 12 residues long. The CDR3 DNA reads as TGTGCCAGCGCAACAGGAAACTATGGCTACACCTTC. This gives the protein CASATGNYGYTF.

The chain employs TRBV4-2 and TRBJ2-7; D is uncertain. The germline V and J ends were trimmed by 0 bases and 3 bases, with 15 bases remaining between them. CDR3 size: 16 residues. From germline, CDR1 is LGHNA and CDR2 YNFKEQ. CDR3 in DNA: TGTGCCAGCAGCCAAGATCCCCAGGTGCCCTACTACGAGCAGTACTTC. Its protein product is CASSQDPQVPYYEQYF.

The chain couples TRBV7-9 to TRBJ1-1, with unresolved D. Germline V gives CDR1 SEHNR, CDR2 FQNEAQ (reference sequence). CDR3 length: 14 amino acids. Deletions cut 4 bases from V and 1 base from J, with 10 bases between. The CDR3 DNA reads TGTGCCAGCAGCTCCCTCCCCGGGAACACTGAAGCTTTCTTT. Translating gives CASSSLPGNTEAFF.

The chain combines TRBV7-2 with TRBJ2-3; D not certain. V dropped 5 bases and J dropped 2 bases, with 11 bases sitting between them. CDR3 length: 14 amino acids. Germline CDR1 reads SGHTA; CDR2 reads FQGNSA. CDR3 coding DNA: TGTGCCAGCAGCCCCGATCGGGTCACAGATACGCAGTATTTT. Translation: CASSPDRVTDTQYF.

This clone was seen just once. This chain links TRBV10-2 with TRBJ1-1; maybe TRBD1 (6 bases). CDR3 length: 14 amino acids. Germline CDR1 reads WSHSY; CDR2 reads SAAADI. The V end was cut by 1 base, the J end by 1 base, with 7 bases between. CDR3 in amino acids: CASSEWTANTEAFF. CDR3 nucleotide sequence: TGCGCCAGCAGTGAGTGGACAGCGAACACTGAAGCTTTCTTT.